This T cell receptor (beta chain) stems from a study of blood T cell repertoires in COVID-19. Study-level background: T cells, B-cell-depleted T cells, or PBMCs provided the cDNA or gDNA that served as material.

Germline lookup yields CDR1 SGHTA and CDR2 FQGNSA. The germline V and J ends were trimmed by 5 bases and 1 base, with 8 bases remaining between them. This CDR3 is 13 amino acids long. Authors' data handling: Using reference gene primer amplification, nucleated cell counts were estimated. The table came from immunoSEQ multiplex PCR; TCRdb's copy has only in-frame clones and leaves some out. V and J calls and clone size are as listed in that table; D and trimming were resolved from the DNA. The sample lists approximately 210,000 clones, about 85% occurring once. The receptor comes from a man aged 40-49 years with acute or convalescent COVID-19. Sequencing was performed on peripheral blood. The rearrangement uses TRBV7-2 and TRBJ1-1; D perhaps matches TRBD1 (6 bases). Here the CDR3 reads CASSMGQNTEAFF. The DNA for the CDR3 is TGTGCCAGCAGCATGGGACAGAACACTGAAGCTTTCTTT.